These T cell receptor beta chains were read from a single sample in a study of shared clonotypes between healthy human individuals. Generated by immunoSEQ multiplex PCR, the TCRdb table keeps only in-frame clones and is missing some. Here the sample spans 2 million to 3 million clones, roughly 93% being singletons. Sequences were obtained from naive CD4+ T cells from PBMCs. These receptors were obtained from a man aged 18 to 30 in good health. Some clones in this sample may be carry-over from other donors' samples. The CDR3 runs from the conserved cysteine through the conserved F or W. Each record gives: D gene, V gene, clone size, J gene, CDR3 DNA, CDR3 protein. A D gene is named only where the DNA matches it firmly. Where a row states a size, it is once, few, many or the class of an expanded clone; other rows omit it.

D gene: NA
V gene: TRBV28
clone size: NA
J gene: TRBJ1-3
CDR3 DNA: TGTGCCAGCAGGGTCAGAAGGAACATCAACACCATATATTTT
CDR3 protein: CASRVRRNINTIYF

D gene: NA
V gene: TRBV28
clone size: once
J gene: TRBJ2-7
CDR3 DNA: TGTGCCAGCAGTGGGGGGCCCTACGAGCAGTACTTC
CDR3 protein: CASSGGPYEQYF

D gene: TRBD2
V gene: TRBV4-1
clone size: NA
J gene: TRBJ2-7
CDR3 DNA: TGCGCCAGCAGCCTCCTCCAGAGCGGGAGACCTTGGCGGGAGCAGTACTTC
CDR3 protein: CASSLLQSGRPWREQYF

D gene: TRBD1
V gene: TRBV2
clone size: NA
J gene: TRBJ2-7
CDR3 DNA: TGTGCCAGCAGGTGGACAGGGGTTGTTTACGAGCAGTACTTC
CDR3 protein: CASRWTGVVYEQYF

D gene: TRBD2
V gene: TRBV19
clone size: NA
J gene: TRBJ2-1
CDR3 DNA: TGTGCCAGTAGTGTGTCTCGGGGCGGGAGAATCTACAATGAGCAGTTCTTC
CDR3 protein: CASSVSRGGRIYNEQFF

D gene: NA
V gene: TRBV7-8
clone size: NA
J gene: TRBJ1-5
CDR3 DNA: TGTGCCAGCAGCTTAGAGACGCCGGGAGGGGCTAGCAATCAGCCCCAGCATTTT
CDR3 protein: CASSLETPGGASNQPQHF

D gene: NA
V gene: TRBV11-2
clone size: NA
J gene: TRBJ2-2
CDR3 DNA: TGTGCCAGCAGCATCGGGATGTCCGGGGAGCTGTTTTTT
CDR3 protein: CASSIGMSGELFF

D gene: NA
V gene: TRBV27
clone size: few
J gene: TRBJ1-5
CDR3 DNA: TGTGCCAGCAGTTCCGCCGGACAATTCAGCAATCAGCCCCAGCATTTT
CDR3 protein: CASSSAGQFSNQPQHF

D gene: NA
V gene: TRBV30
clone size: few
J gene: TRBJ1-4
CDR3 DNA: TGTGCCTGGAGCCACCGTGATGGGGGGGATGAAAAACTGTTTTTT
CDR3 protein: CAWSHRDGGDEKLFF

D gene: NA
V gene: TRBV7-2
clone size: once
J gene: TRBJ2-3
CDR3 DNA: TGTGCCAGCAGCTTAGATGGGCTCACAGATACGCAGTATTTT
CDR3 protein: CASSLDGLTDTQYF

D gene: NA
V gene: TRBV5-4
clone size: NA
J gene: TRBJ2-2
CDR3 DNA: TGTGCCAGCAGCTTGGTGGAGGGCTCTCGGACCGGGGAGCTGTTTTTT
CDR3 protein: CASSLVEGSRTGELFF

D gene: TRBD2
V gene: TRBV7-2
clone size: NA
J gene: TRBJ2-2
CDR3 DNA: TGTGCCAGCAGCTTAGGGCTGGTGGGACTACGGAACACCGGGGAGCTGTTTTTT
CDR3 protein: CASSLGLVGLRNTGELFF

D gene: TRBD2
V gene: TRBV18
clone size: NA
J gene: TRBJ2-1
CDR3 DNA: TGTGCCAGCTCATCGCTCCCGACTAGCGGGTCCTACAATGAGCAGTTCTTC
CDR3 protein: CASSSLPTSGSYNEQFF

D gene: NA
V gene: TRBV6-6
clone size: NA
J gene: TRBJ2-2
CDR3 DNA: TGTGCCAGCACCCTCTCCGGGGGTACCGGGGAGCTGTTTTTT
CDR3 protein: CASTLSGGTGELFF

D gene: NA
V gene: TRBV5-1
clone size: NA
J gene: TRBJ2-7
CDR3 DNA: TGCGCCAGCAGCCACCCCAGGGGGGACGAGCAGTACTTC
CDR3 protein: CASSHPRGDEQYF

D gene: TRBD2
V gene: TRBV6-5
clone size: NA
J gene: TRBJ2-2
CDR3 DNA: TGTGCCACAACTCGGGGGGATACCGGGGAGCTGTTTTTT
CDR3 protein: CATTRGDTGELFF

D gene: NA
V gene: TRBV28
clone size: NA
J gene: TRBJ1-2
CDR3 DNA: TGTGCCAGCTCGACAGAGAGCTATGGCTACACCTTC
CDR3 protein: CASSTESYGYTF

D gene: NA
V gene: TRBV5-1
clone size: NA
J gene: TRBJ1-2
CDR3 DNA: TGCGCCAGCAGCTCCCCCCACGACACCGATGCGAGTGGCTACACCTTC
CDR3 protein: CASSSPHDTDASGYTF

D gene: TRBD2
V gene: TRBV5-1
clone size: once
J gene: TRBJ2-7
CDR3 DNA: TGCGCCAGCAACGGACTAGCGGGGCTCTCCTACGAGCAGTACTTC
CDR3 protein: CASNGLAGLSYEQYF

D gene: TRBD1
V gene: TRBV18
clone size: NA
J gene: TRBJ2-2
CDR3 DNA: TGTGCCAGCTCACCCATATCGGGACAGGGCACCGGGGAGCTGTTTTTT
CDR3 protein: CASSPISGQGTGELFF

D gene: NA
V gene: TRBV5-1
clone size: NA
J gene: TRBJ2-7
CDR3 DNA: TGCGCCAGCAGTAGAAAATACGGATCGGACCCCTACGAGCAGTACTTC
CDR3 protein: CASSRKYGSDPYEQYF

D gene: NA
V gene: TRBV12-5
clone size: NA
J gene: TRBJ2-3
CDR3 DNA: TGTGCTAGTGGACGGACAGAGGGAAGGTCAGATACGCAGTATTTT
CDR3 protein: CASGRTEGRSDTQYF

D gene: TRBD1
V gene: TRBV30
clone size: once
J gene: TRBJ1-2
CDR3 DNA: TGTGCCTGGAGTGCGAAGGACAGGGGGGGAGGCTACACCTTC
CDR3 protein: CAWSAKDRGGGYTF

D gene: NA
V gene: TRBV11-2
clone size: NA
J gene: TRBJ2-3
CDR3 DNA: TGTGCCAGCAGCCCCAACCTGGATACGCAGTATTTT
CDR3 protein: CASSPNLDTQYF

D gene: NA
V gene: TRBV5-4
clone size: NA
J gene: TRBJ2-1
CDR3 DNA: TGTGCCAGCAGCTTGGGAATGGGGGGTGAGCAGTTCTTC
CDR3 protein: CASSLGMGGEQFF

D gene: NA
V gene: TRBV2
clone size: NA
J gene: TRBJ2-5
CDR3 DNA: TGTGCCAGCAAGGAAGGAGAGACCCAGTACTTC
CDR3 protein: CASKEGETQYF

D gene: NA
V gene: TRBV7-3
clone size: NA
J gene: TRBJ1-3
CDR3 DNA: TGTGCCAGCAGCTTAGGGGGGAACGGAAACACCATATATTTT
CDR3 protein: CASSLGGNGNTIYF

D gene: TRBD2
V gene: TRBV7-3
clone size: NA
J gene: TRBJ2-6
CDR3 DNA: TGTGCCAGCAGCTTGACTAGCGGCTCTGGGGCCAACGTCCTGACTTTC
CDR3 protein: CASSLTSGSGANVLTF

D gene: TRBD1
V gene: TRBV5-1
clone size: once
J gene: TRBJ1-4
CDR3 DNA: TGCGCCAGCAGCTTCAGGGGGCCGGGGACTAATGAAAAACTGTTTTTT
CDR3 protein: CASSFRGPGTNEKLFF

D gene: TRBD2
V gene: TRBV7-3
clone size: NA
J gene: TRBJ2-3
CDR3 DNA: TGTGCCAGCAGCCGAGGGACTAGCGGCACAGATACGCAGTATTTT
CDR3 protein: CASSRGTSGTDTQYF

D gene: NA
V gene: TRBV28
clone size: NA
J gene: TRBJ2-7
CDR3 DNA: TGTGCCACCGGGCCCTCCTACGAGCAGTACTTC
CDR3 protein: CATGPSYEQYF

D gene: TRBD1
V gene: TRBV7-8
clone size: once
J gene: TRBJ2-1
CDR3 DNA: TGTGCCAGCAGCAAAAGGAGAGACAGGGGGATCCACAATGAGCAGTTCTTC
CDR3 protein: CASSKRRDRGIHNEQFF

D gene: NA
V gene: TRBV4-3
clone size: NA
J gene: TRBJ2-1
CDR3 DNA: TGCGCCAGCAGCCAAGCAACCCCGTTAGGTGAGCAGTTCTTC
CDR3 protein: CASSQATPLGEQFF

D gene: TRBD2
V gene: TRBV7-2
clone size: NA
J gene: TRBJ2-4
CDR3 DNA: TGTGCCAGCAGCTACAGGACTAGCGGGATAAAAAACATTCAGTACTTC
CDR3 protein: CASSYRTSGIKNIQYF

D gene: NA
V gene: TRBV11-2
clone size: NA
J gene: TRBJ2-1
CDR3 DNA: TGTGCCAGCAGCTTAGATCATGACGGTTCCTACAATGAGCAGTTCTTC
CDR3 protein: CASSLDHDGSYNEQFF

D gene: TRBD1
V gene: TRBV23-1
clone size: NA
J gene: TRBJ2-3
CDR3 DNA: TGCGCCAGCAGTCAAGCCGGGACAGGGGTTGGAGATACGCAGTATTTT
CDR3 protein: CASSQAGTGVGDTQYF

D gene: TRBD1
V gene: TRBV28
clone size: NA
J gene: TRBJ2-7
CDR3 DNA: TGTGCCAGCAAGGGGACAGTCGAGCAGTACTTC
CDR3 protein: CASKGTVEQYF

D gene: TRBD2
V gene: TRBV5-1
clone size: NA
J gene: TRBJ2-7
CDR3 DNA: TGCGCCAGCAGCTTACTAGCGGGAGCTGTCTTCTACGAGCAGTACTTC
CDR3 protein: CASSLLAGAVFYEQYF

D gene: NA
V gene: TRBV7-8
clone size: NA
J gene: TRBJ2-1
CDR3 DNA: TGTGCCAGCAGCCCCCGGGACACATACAATGAGCAGTTCTTC
CDR3 protein: CASSPRDTYNEQFF

D gene: TRBD2
V gene: TRBV7-2
clone size: once
J gene: TRBJ2-1
CDR3 DNA: TGTGCCAGCAGCAACCGTCCCGGGACTAGCGGGAGGGGGAGTGAGCAGTTCTTC
CDR3 protein: CASSNRPGTSGRGSEQFF

D gene: TRBD2
V gene: TRBV7-9
clone size: NA
J gene: TRBJ2-1
CDR3 DNA: TGTGCCAGCCCAAGCGGGAGCTACAATGAGCAGTTCTTC
CDR3 protein: CASPSGSYNEQFF

D gene: TRBD1
V gene: TRBV6-5
clone size: NA
J gene: TRBJ1-6
CDR3 DNA: TGTGCCAGCAGAAACCGGGACAGGGGAAATTCACCCCTCCACTTT
CDR3 protein: CASRNRDRGNSPLHF